Below, 16 T cell receptor delta chains from the same sample are listed, as sequenced in a study of DNA immune sequencing with unique molecular identifiers. A 32-plex genomic DNA assay used primers for all 8 TRDV and 4 TRDJ genes. In around 3 barcoding PCR cycles, molecules received a 12-nucleotide UMI, then adapter PCR followed. TCRdb called clones anew from the multiplex PCR reads with CATT. The sample comprises roughly 1,400 delta-chain clones, around 12% of which are singletons, and approximately 54% rests with the top ten. The sequenced sample was gamma-delta T cells enriched from blood buffy coat, or unenriched PBMCs (not recorded which). The source is a human donor in good health.

As for this clone: Possible read error: a much larger clone is one base away. DNA of the CDR3: TGTGCTCTTGGGAATCCCTGTTACCGGTACGACCTCGAATTCGCCTGCAAACCTTTGACAGCACAACTCTTCTTT. Translated, it gives CALGNPCYRYDLEFACKPLTAQLFF. The chain uses TRDV1 and TRDJ2; D is ambiguous. The J gene comes from matching the DNA to germline here; TCRdb lacks it. Germline CDR1 TSWWSYY, CDR2 QGS. The CDR3 totals 25 residues. V lost 5 bases, J lost 0 bases, and 40 bases lay in between.

Relative to its sample, this clone is medium-sized. This chain connects TRDV2 to TRDJ1; 10 nucleotides align to TRDD3. The V gene's germline CDR1 is GEAIGNYY and CDR2 EKD. Losses at the gene ends were 4 bases for V and 0 bases for J; bases not matched to a gene: 7. This CDR3 has 16 amino acids. The CDR3 DNA reads as TGTGCCTGTGAAACAATGGGGGATACCCACACCGATAAACTCATCTTT. Encoded protein: CACETMGDTHTDKLIF.

This clone was picked up a small number of times. This likely came from a read error, as a far larger clone is one base away. In the same sample, other DNA sequences code for this CDR3. The chain joins TRDV2 to TRDJ1; 7 positions match TRDD3. The CDR3 extends over 15 amino acids. The germline V gene has CDR1 GEAIGNYY and CDR2 EKD. The DNA of the CDR3 is TGTGCCTGTGACCTACTGGGGACAGACACCGATAAACTCATCTTC. Its protein product is CACDLLGTDTDKLIF.

This clone was seen more than once but under ten times. A read error is the likely source, as a far larger clone sits one nucleotide away. This chain connects TRDV2 to TRDJ3; D may be TRDD3 (5 bases). Germline-derived CDR1 and CDR2 are GEAIGNYY and EKD. The CDR3 extends over 20 amino acids. The CDR3 loop is CACDTLGTTNGSWHTRQMFF. The CDR3 region has the DNA TGTGCCTGTGACACCTTGGGGACCACGAACGGCTCCTGGCACACCCGACAGATGTTTTTC.

In its sample, this clone ranks as medium-sized. The V gene is TRDV2, the J gene TRDJ1; 7 bases align to TRDD3. This CDR3 is 16 amino acids long. The germline CDR1 and CDR2 sequences are GEAIGNYY and EKD. V lost 0 bases to trimming and J lost 0 bases; unmatched junction nucleotides: 6. In DNA form, the CDR3 reads TGTGCCTGTGACACCGTTGGGGGAAACTACACCGATAAACTCATCTTT. Encoded protein: CACDTVGGNYTDKLIF.

This clone was seen only a few times. A far more abundant clone sits one base away, making this likely a read error. Other DNA sequences in this sample translate to the same CDR3. The CDR3 here is CACDTLGTTNGSWDTRQMFF. CDR3 DNA: TGTGCCTGTGACACCTTGGGGACAACGAACGGCTCCTGGGACACCCGACAGATGTTTTTC. This chain joins TRDV2 and TRDJ3, with D maybe TRDD3 (5 bases). The CDR3 is 20 residues long. Germline CDR1 and CDR2: GEAIGNYY and EKD. Trimming cost V 0 bases and J 0 bases, with 17 bases left between them.

No V segment was called; the J segment is TRDJ1. The CDR3 length is 17 residues. The CDR3 DNA reads as TGTGCTCTTGGAACCGTCCCTCTCCCGGTACTAGCCGATAAACTCATCTTT. As protein: CALGTVPLPVLADKLIF.

This clone is judged medium-sized. The chain combines TRDV2 with TRDJ3, with 9 positions matching TRDD3. Germline V gives CDR1 GEAIGNYY, CDR2 EKD. This CDR3 is built from 19 residues. V lost 0 bases to trimming and J lost 0 bases; unmatched junction nucleotides: 5. In DNA, the CDR3 is TGTGCCTGTGACACCATGACTGGGGGAGGCTCCTGGGACACCCGACAGATGTTTTTC. Protein: CACDTMTGGGSWDTRQMFF.

This clone has a handful of counts. A read error likely explains this, since a far larger clone differs by one base. Other DNA variants within this sample encode the same CDR3. The chain has TRDV2 and TRDJ3, with 13 positions matching TRDD3. The CDR3 sequence is 20 residues long. Germline V lookup: CDR1 GEAIGNYY, CDR2 EKD. The DNA of the CDR3 is TGTGCCTGTGACAAAGTACTGGGGGATACGCGCTCCTGGGACACCCGACAGATGTTTTTT. It codes for CACDKVLGDTRSWDTRQMFF.

As to this clone: Since a far larger clone is one base different, this is likely a read error. This rearrangement joins TRDV2 to TRDJ3; no firm D call. This CDR3 is built from 19 residues. Germline assignment: CDR1 GEAIGNYY and CDR2 EKD. The CDR3 DNA is TGTGCCTATGACCAAATCAAGGAGGAGCCCTCCTGGGACACCCGACAGATGTTTTTC. Translation gives CAYDQIKEEPSWDTRQMFF.

The V and J genes are TRDV1 and TRDJ1, with 11 positions matching TRDD3. TCRdb leaves out the J gene; it was filled in here by matching the DNA to germline. CDR1 TSWWSYY and CDR2 QGS come from the germline V gene. This CDR3 region has 22 residues. The V segment lost 2 bases and the J segment 0 bases; nucleotides outside the gene matches: 20. This CDR3 is CALGESSSPYWGISPYTDKLIF. The DNA of the CDR3 is TGTGCTCTTGGGGAAAGTTCTTCTCCCTACTGGGGGATATCCCCTTACACCGATAAACTCATCTTT.

V and J are TRDV1 and TRDJ1; 8 bases are shared with TRDD3. Here the J gene came from matching the DNA to germline, since TCRdb omits it. CDR3 length: 22 residues. Unmatched junction bases numbered 25, after V lost 1 base and J lost 3 bases. From germline, CDR1 is TSWWSYY and CDR2 QGS. This CDR3 is CALGEQGPSQVLGASFADKLIF. The CDR3 region has the DNA TGTGCTCTTGGGGAACAGGGGCCTTCCCAAGTACTGGGGGCTAGTTTTGCCGATAAACTCATCTTT.

This clone is judged medium-sized. The chain combines TRDV2 with TRDJ1; TRDD3 might be the D (6 bases). Germline loops: CDR1 GEAIGNYY, CDR2 EKD. This CDR3 contains 15 residues. Trimming removed 0 bases from V and 0 bases from J, with 10 bases in between. The CDR3 DNA reads as TGTGCCTGTGACACCGTAGGGGGAAACACCGATAAACTCATCTTT. This translates into CACDTVGGNTDKLIF.

This clone rates as medium-sized (0.01 to 0.1%). The J gene is TRDJ1, the V gene TRDV2; 9 bases agree with TRDD3. CDR1 GEAIGNYY and CDR2 EKD come from the germline V gene. Germline trimming cut 2 bases from V and 2 bases from J; bases unmatched to any gene: 11. The CDR3 covers 17 residues. CDR3 sequence: CACDKLGERGVTDKLIF. The CDR3 DNA reads as TGTGCCTGTGACAAACTGGGGGAGCGGGGAGTGACCGATAAACTCATCTTT.

Sample share makes this clone medium-sized. DNA of the CDR3: TGTGCCTTTAGAGGGATGACAGCACAACTCTTCTTT. This translates into CAFRGMTAQLFF. The chain is built from TRDV3 and TRDJ2; D is unresolved. Trimming shortened V by 0 bases and J by 3 bases, and 5 bases separated the two germline ends. Germline V CDR1 and CDR2: TVYSNPD, GDNSRS (reference sequence). The CDR3 has 12 residues.

This clone was detected a few times. Only one base separates this from a far larger clonotype, so it likely reflects a read error. Other nucleotide sequences in the sample specify the same CDR3. The chain combines TRDV2 with TRDJ1; D not certain. This CDR3 is 15 amino acids long. Trimming removed 3 bases from V and 0 bases from J, with 13 bases in between. Germline V gene lookup returns CDR1 GEAIGNYY and CDR2 EKD. The CDR3 loop reads CACDGVGANTDKLIF. Written as DNA, the CDR3 is TGTGCCTGTGACGGCGTCGGTGCGAACACCGATAAACTCATCTTT.